The 13 T cell receptor beta chains below were found in one sample sequenced in a study of blood T cell repertoires in COVID-19. This table comes from immunoSEQ multiplex PCR, and its TCRdb copy is limited to in-frame clones, with some not included. This table holds about 73,000 clones, 85% to 90% found once. The sequenced sample consisted of peripheral blood. These receptors came from an elderly man with acute or convalescent COVID-19.

The DNA for the CDR3 is TGTGCCAGCAGCGATGGACAGGGGGACACTGAAGCTTTCTTT. Its translation is CASSDGQGDTEAFF. The rearrangement links TRBV7-3 to TRBJ1-1, with 10 bases fitting TRBD1. The CDR3 totals 14 residues. The V and J ends lost 5 bases and 3 bases, in that order; junction bases with no gene match: 3. The germline CDR1 and CDR2 sequences are SGHTA and FQGTGA.

This rearrangement joins TRBV6-5 to TRBJ2-5, with 11 bases that match TRBD1. V lost 6 bases to trimming and J lost 5 bases; unmatched junction nucleotides: 8. The CDR3 length is 15 residues. Germline lookup yields CDR1 MNHEY and CDR2 SVGAGI. This CDR3 is CASSPGQGDAETQYF. CDR3 nucleotide sequence: TGTGCCAGCAGCCCGGGACAGGGGGATGCGGAGACCCAGTACTTC.

J is TRBJ2-3 and V is TRBV7-6, with 7 bases identical to TRBD2. After removal of 3 bases from V and 6 bases from J, the junction contained 6 bases not matched to a gene. Germline CDR1 reads SGHVS; CDR2 reads FNYEAQ. The length of the CDR3 is 14 residues. CDR3 coding DNA: TGTGCCAGCAGCTTCTCTAGCGGTTTCGATACGCAGTATTTT. Translating gives CASSFSSGFDTQYF.

The chain has TRBV2 and TRBJ2-6; D is ambiguous. The CDR3 has 14 residues. Germline V gene sequence: CDR1 SNHLY, CDR2 FYNNEI. V gave up 6 bases and J gave up 0 bases, with 6 bases separating them. CDR3 region: CASSAVSGANVLTF. The CDR3 nucleotides are TGTGCCAGCAGCGCAGTCTCTGGGGCCAACGTCCTGACTTTC.

This clone was detected once. This chain joins TRBV6-2 or TRBV6-3 and TRBJ1-5, with D possibly TRBD1 on 6 matching bases. The CDR3 has 14 residues. V lost 4 bases to trimming and J lost 4 bases, with 11 bases between them. Germline-derived CDR1 and CDR2 are MNHEY and SVGEGT. CDR3 sequence reads: CASSSTTGNQPQHF. The CDR3 bases are TGTGCCAGCAGTTCAACCACAGGGAATCAGCCCCAGCATTTT.

The chain recombines TRBV6-5 with TRBJ2-5, with 8 bases aligning to TRBD2. The CDR3 runs to 15 residues. V shed 6 bases and J 5 bases; nucleotides not matched to a gene: 11. Germline CDR1 reads MNHEY; CDR2 reads SVGAGI. Here the CDR3 reads CASSWSGSSGETQYF. DNA of the CDR3: TGTGCCAGCAGCTGGAGCGGGAGTTCTGGGGAGACCCAGTACTTC.

This sequence joins TRBV9 and TRBJ1-5; a possible D gene is TRBD1 (5 bases). Germline V gene sequence: CDR1 SGDLS, CDR2 YYNGEE. V lost 3 bases and J 4 bases, leaving 11 bases between the germline ends. The CDR3 consists of 14 residues. CDR3 nucleotides: TGTGCCAGCAGCGGCGGGACGGTGAATCAGCCCCAGCATTTT. Translating gives CASSGGTVNQPQHF.

The chain employs TRBV19 and TRBJ2-5; D perhaps matches TRBD1 (5 bases). The CDR3 length is 15 residues. Trimming stripped 6 bases from V and 5 bases from J, with 19 bases between. Germline CDR1 is LNHDA and CDR2 is SQIVND (reference sequence). CDR3 nucleotides: TGTGCCAGTAGCATTCCTTCAGGGTACGGTGAGACCCAGTACTTC. This translates into CASSIPSGYGETQYF.

V and J are TRBV19 and TRBJ1-2; no firm D call. The CDR3 has 13 residues. Trimming shortened V by 1 base and J by 8 bases, and 11 bases separated the two germline ends. Germline lookup yields CDR1 LNHDA and CDR2 SQIVND (reference sequence). CDR3 DNA: TGTGCCAGTAGTATAGGTCCCGAGCGGGGCTACACCTTC. Amino acid sequence: CASSIGPERGYTF.

A few counts support this clone. This chain joins TRBV10-3 and TRBJ1-1; D call uncertain. Per germline, CDR1 ENHRY and CDR2 SYGVKD. This CDR3 has 11 residues. The CDR3: CAHAENTEAFF. The CDR3 DNA sequence: TGTGCTCATGCGGAGAACACTGAAGCTTTCTTT.

The chain employs TRBV4-1 and TRBJ1-2; 7 bases fit TRBD1. Germline-derived CDR1 and CDR2 are MGHRA and YSYEKL. The CDR3 extends over 14 amino acids. Germline trimming cut 6 bases from V and 4 bases from J; bases unmatched to any gene: 8. The CDR3 is CASSQGSGGYGYTF. CDR3 DNA sequence: TGCGCCAGCAGTCAGGGGTCAGGGGGCTATGGCTACACCTTC.

This rearrangement joins TRBV7-2 to TRBJ1-1, with D unclear. V was clipped by 2 bases and J by 0 bases, with 13 bases between them. The CDR3 runs 16 residues. Germline CDR1 and CDR2: SGHTA and FQGNSA. CDR3 in DNA: TGTGCCAGCAGCTTATCTCAGGCGACCATGAACACTGAAGCTTTCTTT. This translates into CASSLSQATMNTEAFF. The complete variable domain, with remaining parts taken from reference TRBV7-2 and TRBJ1-1, reads GAGVSQSPSNKVTEKGKDVELRCDPISGHTALYWYRQSLGQGLEFLIYFQGNSAPDKSGLPSDRFSAERTGGSVSTLTIQRTQQEDSAVYLCASSLSQATMNTEAFFGQGTRLTVV.

The sample holds one count of this clone. V is TRBV12-3 or TRBV12-4 and J is TRBJ2-7; D is ambiguous. This CDR3 spans 11 amino acids. Trimming took off 6 bases at V and 3 bases at J, with 6 bases between the two ends. CDR3 sequence (DNA): TGTGCCAGCAGCCTCTTCTACGAGCAGTACTTC. Its protein is CASSLFYEQYF.